A selection of T cell receptor beta chains follows, all from one sample in a study of blood T cell repertoires in COVID-19. Method: immunoSEQ multiplex PCR; TCRdb's copy keeps in-frame clones and lacks some. The sample shows about 27,000 clones, 90% to 95% of them seen only once. Material: peripheral blood. These receptor sequences come from a human donor with active COVID-19. The donor label of this sample is uncertain. The CDR3 runs from the conserved cysteine through the conserved F or W. A D gene is named only where the DNA matches it firmly. Clone size is shown for a subset of rows, as once, few, many or a class of expanded clone.

CDR3 length: 15; J gene: TRBJ2-7; V gene: TRBV7-6; clone size: .; D gene: TRBD1; CDR3 protein: CASSLDRTGLGEQYF; CDR3 DNA: TGTGCCAGCAGCTTAGACAGGACAGGTTTGGGAGAGCAGTACTTC
CDR3 length: 14; J gene: TRBJ2-5; V gene: TRBV7-3; clone size: .; D gene: TRBD2; CDR3 protein: CASSPSGGQETQYF; CDR3 DNA: TGTGCCAGCAGCCCTAGCGGGGGTCAAGAGACCCAGTACTTC
CDR3 length: 15; J gene: TRBJ1-2; V gene: TRBV6-5; clone size: .; D gene: .; CDR3 protein: CASSSTGGTAPGYTF; CDR3 DNA: TGTGCCAGCAGCTCCACAGGCGGGACCGCCCCTGGCTACACCTTC
CDR3 length: 15; J gene: TRBJ2-5; V gene: TRBV15; clone size: .; D gene: .; CDR3 protein: CATSRGEVHQETQYF; CDR3 DNA: TGTGCCACCAGCAGAGGGGAGGTACACCAAGAGACCCAGTACTTC
CDR3 length: 13; J gene: TRBJ1-2; V gene: TRBV14; clone size: .; D gene: .; CDR3 protein: CASREGANYGYTF; CDR3 DNA: TGTGCCAGCAGGGAGGGCGCTAACTATGGCTACACCTTC
CDR3 length: 15; J gene: TRBJ2-7; V gene: TRBV18; clone size: once; D gene: TRBD2; CDR3 protein: CASSELADDRGGQYF; CDR3 DNA: TGTGCCAGCTCAGAGCTAGCGGACGACCGGGGGGGGCAGTACTTC
CDR3 length: 15; J gene: TRBJ2-7; V gene: TRBV6-5; clone size: .; D gene: TRBD1; CDR3 protein: CASSLHGQGDYEQYF; CDR3 DNA: TGTGCCAGCAGCCTACACGGGCAGGGGGATTACGAGCAGTACTTC
CDR3 length: 16; J gene: TRBJ2-7; V gene: TRBV2; clone size: .; D gene: .; CDR3 protein: CASSDVGQGHPYEQYF; CDR3 DNA: TGTGCCAGCAGTGATGTAGGGCAGGGGCACCCTTACGAGCAGTACTTC
CDR3 length: 19; J gene: TRBJ2-4; V gene: TRBV6-2/TRBV6-3; clone size: .; D gene: .; CDR3 protein: CASSYSGGIWLIAKNIQYF; CDR3 DNA: TGTGCCAGCAGTTACTCGGGCGGGATATGGCTCATAGCCAAAAACATTCAGTACTTC
CDR3 length: 15; J gene: TRBJ2-1; V gene: TRBV6-1; clone size: .; D gene: TRBD2; CDR3 protein: CASSEDPSGINEQFF; CDR3 DNA: TGTGCCAGCAGTGAAGATCCTAGCGGAATCAATGAGCAGTTCTTC
CDR3 length: 15; J gene: TRBJ1-4; V gene: TRBV5-6; clone size: once; D gene: .; CDR3 protein: CASSLAAGRHEKLFF; CDR3 DNA: TGTGCCAGCAGCTTAGCCGCGGGGAGGCATGAAAAACTGTTTTTT
CDR3 length: 15; J gene: TRBJ2-1; V gene: TRBV15; clone size: .; D gene: TRBD1; CDR3 protein: CATSGDRGSYNEQFF; CDR3 DNA: TGTGCCACCAGCGGAGACAGGGGCTCCTACAATGAGCAGTTCTTC
CDR3 length: 14; J gene: TRBJ2-7; V gene: TRBV24-1; clone size: .; D gene: TRBD2; CDR3 protein: CAKSTSGILGEQYF; CDR3 DNA: TGTGCCAAATCGACTAGCGGGATCTTGGGCGAGCAGTACTTC
CDR3 length: 16; J gene: TRBJ1-3; V gene: TRBV4-3; clone size: .; D gene: .; CDR3 protein: CASSQVARLSGNTIYF; CDR3 DNA: TGCGCCAGCAGCCAAGTAGCGAGACTCTCTGGAAACACCATATATTTT
CDR3 length: 16; J gene: TRBJ1-1; V gene: TRBV28; clone size: .; D gene: TRBD1; CDR3 protein: CASRITGGGLPTEAFF; CDR3 DNA: TGTGCCAGCAGGATAACAGGGGGCGGGTTGCCCACTGAAGCTTTCTTT
CDR3 length: 15; J gene: TRBJ1-2; V gene: TRBV9; clone size: .; D gene: .; CDR3 protein: CASSVVATGSYGYTF; CDR3 DNA: TGTGCCAGCAGCGTAGTGGCGACAGGTAGCTATGGCTACACCTTC
CDR3 length: 15; J gene: TRBJ2-1; V gene: TRBV5-4; clone size: .; D gene: .; CDR3 protein: CASSQPYPSGNEQFF; CDR3 DNA: TGTGCCAGCAGCCAACCTTATCCGTCCGGGAATGAGCAGTTCTTC
CDR3 length: 15; J gene: TRBJ2-5; V gene: TRBV2; clone size: .; D gene: TRBD2; CDR3 protein: CASSELAGGYETQYF; CDR3 DNA: TGTGCCAGCAGTGAACTAGCGGGGGGGTATGAGACCCAGTACTTC
CDR3 length: 12; J gene: TRBJ2-1; V gene: TRBV2; clone size: .; D gene: .; CDR3 protein: CATGTGHNEQFF; CDR3 DNA: TGTGCCACCGGGACTGGTCACAATGAGCAGTTCTTC
CDR3 length: 14; J gene: TRBJ2-7; V gene: TRBV14; clone size: .; D gene: TRBD1; CDR3 protein: CASSQISTGGEQYF; CDR3 DNA: TGTGCCAGCAGCCAAATATCGACAGGGGGCGAGCAGTACTTC
CDR3 length: 15; J gene: TRBJ2-7; V gene: TRBV7-3; clone size: .; D gene: TRBD2; CDR3 protein: CASSFTGGQHYEQYF; CDR3 DNA: TGTGCCAGCAGCTTCACGGGGGGGCAACACTACGAGCAGTACTTC
CDR3 length: 15; J gene: TRBJ2-7; V gene: TRBV7-9; clone size: .; D gene: TRBD1; CDR3 protein: CASSLGGTGKLEQYF; CDR3 DNA: TGTGCCAGCAGCTTAGGCGGGACAGGGAAACTCGAGCAGTACTTC
CDR3 length: 15; J gene: TRBJ2-7; V gene: TRBV25-1; clone size: .; D gene: .; CDR3 protein: CASSEPSDWGSEQYF; CDR3 DNA: TGTGCCAGCAGTGAACCTTCAGACTGGGGCTCCGAGCAGTACTTC
CDR3 length: 15; J gene: TRBJ2-6; V gene: TRBV9; clone size: .; D gene: .; CDR3 protein: CASSVTGSGANVLTF; CDR3 DNA: TGTGCCAGCAGCGTCACAGGTTCTGGGGCCAACGTCCTGACTTTC
CDR3 length: 14; J gene: TRBJ2-7; V gene: TRBV9; clone size: .; D gene: TRBD2; CDR3 protein: CASSRGLAGDEQYF; CDR3 DNA: TGTGCCAGCAGCCGTGGACTAGCGGGAGATGAGCAGTACTTC
CDR3 length: 17; J gene: TRBJ2-3; V gene: TRBV7-2; clone size: .; D gene: .; CDR3 protein: CASSSGRQVPTTDTQYF; CDR3 DNA: TGTGCCAGCAGCTCCGGGCGACAGGTACCAACCACAGATACGCAGTATTTT
CDR3 length: 11; J gene: TRBJ2-3; V gene: TRBV20-1; clone size: .; D gene: .; CDR3 protein: CSAPTPDTQYF; CDR3 DNA: TGCAGTGCACCTACTCCCGATACGCAGTATTTT
CDR3 length: 15; J gene: TRBJ2-1; V gene: TRBV3-1/TRBV3-2; clone size: .; D gene: TRBD2; CDR3 protein: CASRDSGGGYNEQFF; CDR3 DNA: TGTGCCAGCAGGGATAGCGGGGGGGGTTACAATGAGCAGTTCTTC
CDR3 length: 14; J gene: TRBJ2-1; V gene: TRBV9; clone size: .; D gene: TRBD2; CDR3 protein: CASSVSGRADEQFF; CDR3 DNA: TGTGCCAGCAGCGTAAGCGGGAGGGCCGATGAGCAGTTCTTC
CDR3 length: 14; J gene: TRBJ2-3; V gene: TRBV7-3; clone size: .; D gene: TRBD1; CDR3 protein: CASSLDRETDTQYF; CDR3 DNA: TGTGCCAGCAGCTTAGACAGGGAAACAGATACGCAGTATTTT
CDR3 length: 15; J gene: TRBJ2-1; V gene: TRBV24-1; clone size: .; D gene: TRBD1; CDR3 protein: CATSRGQGANNEQFF; CDR3 DNA: TGTGCCACCAGTCGAGGACAGGGGGCGAATAATGAGCAGTTCTTC
CDR3 length: 16; J gene: TRBJ2-1; V gene: TRBV5-4; clone size: .; D gene: TRBD2; CDR3 protein: CASSLRTSGVNDEQFF; CDR3 DNA: TGTGCCAGCAGCCTCCGGACTAGTGGGGTTAACGATGAGCAGTTCTTC
CDR3 length: 13; J gene: TRBJ1-1; V gene: TRBV12-3/TRBV12-4; clone size: .; D gene: .; CDR3 protein: CASSRDLWDEAFF; CDR3 DNA: TGTGCCAGCAGTAGGGACTTGTGGGATGAAGCTTTCTTT